The subject of this entry is one T cell receptor (beta chain). The sample is drawn from a study of CD8 T cells in ankylosing spondylitis. In TCRdb, the 5' RACE reads were re-called with MiXCR into one record per CDR3 protein. The sample holds 150,000 or so distinct CDR3 sequences; 15% to 20% are singletons and the top ten take about 7.8%. This receptor was taken from a male donor with ankylosing spondylitis or in good health (not recorded which). Sequenced material: blood, either unsorted or a sorted T cell fraction (not recorded which).

The DNA for the CDR3 is TGTGCCAGCAGTTTGGGAGGGAACGGTCTAACCGGGGAGCTGTTTTTT. This sequence encodes CASSLGGNGLTGELFF. This chain connects TRBV27 to TRBJ2-2; 7 bases fit TRBD2. After removal of 3 bases from V and 5 bases from J, the junction contained 9 bases not matched to a gene. Germline CDR1 MNHEY, CDR2 SMNVEV (reference sequence). The length of the CDR3 is 16 residues.